The clone carrying this T cell receptor (beta chain) appeared a few times. The sample belongs to a study of chronic HIV infection and antiretroviral therapy. V shed 5 bases and J shed 3 bases, with 11 bases lying between them. Per the germline V gene, CDR1 is MNHEY and CDR2 is SMNVEV (reference sequence). The CDR3 runs 14 residues. MiXCR was run by TCRdb on the 5' RACE reads, yielding one entry per CDR3 protein. The table has 45,000 to 60,000 distinct CDR3 sequences, roughly 19% seen once; the top ten hold more than 2.5%. The sample taken for sequencing was peripheral blood. The chain couples TRBV27 to TRBJ1-5, with D tentatively TRBD1 (6 bases). This receptor was taken from an adult who had HIV and had not received antiretroviral therapy, or was an uninfected healthy control (not recorded which). CDR3 sequence (DNA): TGTGCCAGCAGTATACAGGGTACCAATCAGCCCCAGCATTTT. Translating it yields CASSIQGTNQPQHF.